The sequence of this TCR beta chain was determined in a study of beta chain features in type 1 diabetes. The CDR3 consists of 18 residues. Deletions cut 4 bases from V and 5 bases from J, with 24 bases between. Expressed TCRB transcripts got sequenced, as all isolated RNA was reverse transcribed. Sequenced by immunoSEQ multiplex PCR; TCRdb stores in-frame clones only, minus some. The repertoire holds about 150,000 clones, with over 8.5% as singletons. This clone has a handful of counts. The sequence was collected from a man aged 18 to 30 in good health. The sequencing input was central memory CD4+ T cells from blood. V and J are TRBV23-1 and TRBJ1-5, with no clear D. TRBV23-1 is an open reading frame, and its role is uncertain. The CDR3, as DNA: TGCGCCAGCAGTCGGTCCAGTTCCCGAATTCAACTGGATCAGCCCCAGCATTTT. Its protein product is CASSRSSSRIQLDQPQHF.